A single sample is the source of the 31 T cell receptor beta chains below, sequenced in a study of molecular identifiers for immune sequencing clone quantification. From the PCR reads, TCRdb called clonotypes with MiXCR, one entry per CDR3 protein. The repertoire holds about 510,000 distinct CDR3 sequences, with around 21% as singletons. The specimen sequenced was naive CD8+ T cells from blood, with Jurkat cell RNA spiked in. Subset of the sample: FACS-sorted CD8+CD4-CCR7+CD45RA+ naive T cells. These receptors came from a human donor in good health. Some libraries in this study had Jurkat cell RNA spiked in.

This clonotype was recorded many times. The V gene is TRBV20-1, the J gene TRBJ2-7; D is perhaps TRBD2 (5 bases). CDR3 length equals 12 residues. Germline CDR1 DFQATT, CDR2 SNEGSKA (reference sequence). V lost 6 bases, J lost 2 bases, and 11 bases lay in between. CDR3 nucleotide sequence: TGCAGTGCCATTAGCGTCGCCTACGAGCAGTACTTC. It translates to CSAISVAYEQYF.

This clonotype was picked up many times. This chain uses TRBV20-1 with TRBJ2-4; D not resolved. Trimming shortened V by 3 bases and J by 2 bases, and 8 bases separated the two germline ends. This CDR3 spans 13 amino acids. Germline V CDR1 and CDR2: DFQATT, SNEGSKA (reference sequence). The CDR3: CSASWPSKNIQYF. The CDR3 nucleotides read TGCAGTGCTAGCTGGCCCTCCAAAAACATTCAGTACTTC.

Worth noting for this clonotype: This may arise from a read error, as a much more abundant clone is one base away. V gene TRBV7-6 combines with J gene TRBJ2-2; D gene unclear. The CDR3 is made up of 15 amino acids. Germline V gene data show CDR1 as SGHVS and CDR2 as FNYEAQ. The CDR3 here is CACSLVPDPDEELFF. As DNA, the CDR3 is TGTGCCTGCAGCTTAGTCCCAGACCCCGACGAAGAGCTGTTTTTT.

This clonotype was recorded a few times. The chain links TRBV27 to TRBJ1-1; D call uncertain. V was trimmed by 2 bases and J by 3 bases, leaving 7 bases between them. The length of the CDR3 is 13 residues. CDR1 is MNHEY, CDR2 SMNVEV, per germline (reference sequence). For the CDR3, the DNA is TGTGCCAGCAGTTTAGGTGCCTACACTGAAGCTTTCTTT. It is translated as CASSLGAYTEAFF.

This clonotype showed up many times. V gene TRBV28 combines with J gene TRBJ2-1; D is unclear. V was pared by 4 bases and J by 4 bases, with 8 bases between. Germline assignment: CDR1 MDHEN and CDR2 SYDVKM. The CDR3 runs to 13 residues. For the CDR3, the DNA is TGTGCCAGCAGTTATACGTCTTACAATGAGCAGTTCTTC. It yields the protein CASSYTSYNEQFF.

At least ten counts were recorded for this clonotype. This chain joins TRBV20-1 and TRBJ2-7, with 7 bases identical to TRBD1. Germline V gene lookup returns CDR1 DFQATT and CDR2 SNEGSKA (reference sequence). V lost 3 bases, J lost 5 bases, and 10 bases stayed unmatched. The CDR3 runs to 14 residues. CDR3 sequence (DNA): TGCAGTGCTAGGGAAACGGACAGGTTCGACGAGCAGTACTTC. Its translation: CSARETDRFDEQYF.

The CDR3 nucleotides are TGTGCCAGCAGCCCGCCGGGACTAGCGGGGAATGAGCAGTTCTTC. It encodes CASSPPGLAGNEQFF. This chain uses TRBV14 with TRBJ2-1, with 13 bases that match TRBD2. Germline V gene data show CDR1 as SGHDN and CDR2 as FVKESK. The CDR3 is 15 amino acids. V lost 4 bases, J lost 7 bases, and 4 bases stayed unmatched.

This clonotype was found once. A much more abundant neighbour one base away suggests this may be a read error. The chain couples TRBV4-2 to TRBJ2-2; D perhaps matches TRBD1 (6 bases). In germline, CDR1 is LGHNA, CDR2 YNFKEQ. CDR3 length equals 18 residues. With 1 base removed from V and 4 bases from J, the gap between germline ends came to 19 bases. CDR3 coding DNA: TGTGCCAGCAGCCAAGTTGGGTCCGGACAGCGAAGCACCGGGGAGCTGTTTTTT. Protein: CASSQVGSGQRSTGELFF.

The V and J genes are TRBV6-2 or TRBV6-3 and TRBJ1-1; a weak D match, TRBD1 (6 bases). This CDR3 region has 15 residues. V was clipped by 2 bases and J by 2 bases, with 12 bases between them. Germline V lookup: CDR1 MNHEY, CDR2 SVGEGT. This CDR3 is CASSYRGAVNTEAFF. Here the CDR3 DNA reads TGTGCCAGCAGTTACAGGGGGGCCGTCAACACTGAAGCTTTCTTT.

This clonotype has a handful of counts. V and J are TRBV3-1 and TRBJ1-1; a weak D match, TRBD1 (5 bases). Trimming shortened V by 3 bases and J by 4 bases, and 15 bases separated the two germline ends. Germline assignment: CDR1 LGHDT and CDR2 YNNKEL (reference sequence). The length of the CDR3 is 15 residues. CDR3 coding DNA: TGTGCCAGCAGCCATCCCAGGACCGGGGGCACTGAAGCTTTCTTT. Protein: CASSHPRTGGTEAFF.

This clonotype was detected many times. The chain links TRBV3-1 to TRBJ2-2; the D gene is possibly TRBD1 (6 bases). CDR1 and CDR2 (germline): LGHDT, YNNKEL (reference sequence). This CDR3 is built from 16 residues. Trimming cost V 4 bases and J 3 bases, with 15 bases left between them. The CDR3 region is CASSPLGDTYTGELFF. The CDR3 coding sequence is TGTGCCAGCAGCCCCCTAGGGGACACCTACACCGGGGAGCTGTTTTTT.

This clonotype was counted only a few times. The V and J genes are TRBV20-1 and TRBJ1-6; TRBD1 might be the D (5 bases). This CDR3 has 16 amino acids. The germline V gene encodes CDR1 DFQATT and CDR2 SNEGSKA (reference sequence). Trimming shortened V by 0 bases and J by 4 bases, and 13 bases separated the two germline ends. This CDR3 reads CSAREYLKGYNSPLHF. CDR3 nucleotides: TGCAGTGCTAGAGAATACCTAAAGGGGTATAATTCACCCCTCCACTTT.

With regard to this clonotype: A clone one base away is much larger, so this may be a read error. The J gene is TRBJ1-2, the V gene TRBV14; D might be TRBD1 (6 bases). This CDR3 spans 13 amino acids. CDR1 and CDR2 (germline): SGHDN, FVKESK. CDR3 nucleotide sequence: TGTGCCAGCAGCCAAGGGACAGCCTATGGCAACACCTTC. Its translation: CASSQGTAYGNTF.

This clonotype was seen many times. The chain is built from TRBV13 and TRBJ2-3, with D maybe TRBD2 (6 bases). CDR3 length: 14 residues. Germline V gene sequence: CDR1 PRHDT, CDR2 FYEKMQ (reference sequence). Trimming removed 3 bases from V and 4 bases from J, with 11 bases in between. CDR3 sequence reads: CASSFGSLPDTQYF. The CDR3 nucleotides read TGTGCCAGCAGCTTCGGGAGTCTCCCAGATACGCAGTATTTT.

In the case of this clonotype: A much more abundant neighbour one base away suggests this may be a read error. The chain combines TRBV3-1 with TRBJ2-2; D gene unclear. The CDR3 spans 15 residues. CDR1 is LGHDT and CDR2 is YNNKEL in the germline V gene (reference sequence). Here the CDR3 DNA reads TGTGCCGGCAGCCAAGTTGGGTGGAGTACCGGGGAGCTGTTTTTT. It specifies CAGSQVGWSTGELFF.

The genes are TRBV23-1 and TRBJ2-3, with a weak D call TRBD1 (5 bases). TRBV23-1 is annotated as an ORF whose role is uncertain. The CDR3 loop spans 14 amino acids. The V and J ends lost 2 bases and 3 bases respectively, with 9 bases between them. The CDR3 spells CASSQLTATDTQYF. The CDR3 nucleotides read TGCGCCAGCAGTCAACTGACAGCTACAGATACGCAGTATTTT.

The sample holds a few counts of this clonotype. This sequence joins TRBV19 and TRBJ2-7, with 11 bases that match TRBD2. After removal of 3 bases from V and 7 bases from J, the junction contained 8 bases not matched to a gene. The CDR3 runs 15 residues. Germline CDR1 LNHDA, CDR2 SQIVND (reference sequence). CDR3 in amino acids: CASSILPGLAEEQYF. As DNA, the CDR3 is TGTGCCAGTAGTATTCTGCCGGGACTAGCGGAAGAGCAGTACTTC.

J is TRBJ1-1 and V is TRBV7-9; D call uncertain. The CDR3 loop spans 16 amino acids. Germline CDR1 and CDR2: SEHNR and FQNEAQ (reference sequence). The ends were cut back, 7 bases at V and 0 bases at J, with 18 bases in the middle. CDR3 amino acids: CASKNGLDLMNTEAFF. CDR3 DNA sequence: TGTGCCAGCAAAAATGGGCTGGACCTTATGAACACTGAAGCTTTCTTT.

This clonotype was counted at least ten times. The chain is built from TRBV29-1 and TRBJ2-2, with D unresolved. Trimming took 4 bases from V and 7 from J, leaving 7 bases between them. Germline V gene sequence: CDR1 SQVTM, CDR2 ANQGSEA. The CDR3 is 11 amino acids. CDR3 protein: CSVGQGGELFF. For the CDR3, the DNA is TGCAGCGTTGGTCAAGGCGGGGAGCTGTTTTTT.

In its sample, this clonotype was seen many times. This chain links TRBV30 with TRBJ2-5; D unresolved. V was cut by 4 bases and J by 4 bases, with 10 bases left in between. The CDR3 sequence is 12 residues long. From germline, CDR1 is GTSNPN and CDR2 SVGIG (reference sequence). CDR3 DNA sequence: TGTGCCTGGACCCTCGATTCAGAGACCCAGTACTTC. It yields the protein CAWTLDSETQYF.

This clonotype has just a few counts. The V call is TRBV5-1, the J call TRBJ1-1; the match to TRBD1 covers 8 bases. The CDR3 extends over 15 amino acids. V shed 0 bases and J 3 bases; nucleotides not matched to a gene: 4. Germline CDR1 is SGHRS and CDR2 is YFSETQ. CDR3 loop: CASSLVQGAYTEAFF. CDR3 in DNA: TGCGCCAGCAGCTTGGTCCAGGGGGCGTACACTGAAGCTTTCTTT.

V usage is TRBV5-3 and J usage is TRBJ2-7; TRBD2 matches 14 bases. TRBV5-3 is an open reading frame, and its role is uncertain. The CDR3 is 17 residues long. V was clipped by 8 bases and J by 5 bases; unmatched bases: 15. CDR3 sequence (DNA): TGTGCCAGCAGCCTGGGGACTAGCGGGAGTGTTCGCCACGAGCAGTACTTC. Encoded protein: CASSLGTSGSVRHEQYF.

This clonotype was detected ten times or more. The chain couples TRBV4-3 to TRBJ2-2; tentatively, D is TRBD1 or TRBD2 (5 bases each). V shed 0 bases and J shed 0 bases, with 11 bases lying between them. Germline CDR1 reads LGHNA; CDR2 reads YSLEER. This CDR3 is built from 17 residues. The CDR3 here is CASSQDAGRANTGELFF. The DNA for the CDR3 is TGCGCCAGCAGCCAAGATGCGGGCAGGGCGAACACCGGGGAGCTGTTTTTT.

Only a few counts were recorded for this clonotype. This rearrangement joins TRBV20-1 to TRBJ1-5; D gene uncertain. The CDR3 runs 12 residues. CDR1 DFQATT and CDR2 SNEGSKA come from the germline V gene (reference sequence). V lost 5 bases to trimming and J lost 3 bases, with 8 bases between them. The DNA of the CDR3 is TGCAGTGCTGGGGTTGACAATCAGCCCCAGCATTTT. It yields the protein CSAGVDNQPQHF.

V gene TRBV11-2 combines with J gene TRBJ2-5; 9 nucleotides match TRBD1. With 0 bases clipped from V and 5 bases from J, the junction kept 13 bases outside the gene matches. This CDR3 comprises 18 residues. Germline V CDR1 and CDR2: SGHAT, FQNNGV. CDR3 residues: CASSLELPTGGFLETQYF. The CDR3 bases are TGTGCCAGCAGCTTAGAACTCCCTACAGGGGGCTTTTTGGAGACCCAGTACTTC.

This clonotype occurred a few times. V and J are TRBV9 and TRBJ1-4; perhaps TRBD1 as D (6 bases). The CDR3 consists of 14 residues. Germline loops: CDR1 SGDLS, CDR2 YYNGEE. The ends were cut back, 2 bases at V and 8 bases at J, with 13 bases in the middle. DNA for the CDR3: TGTGCCAGCAGCGTGGCAGGGGCGGAAGAAAAACTGTTTTTT. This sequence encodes CASSVAGAEEKLFF.

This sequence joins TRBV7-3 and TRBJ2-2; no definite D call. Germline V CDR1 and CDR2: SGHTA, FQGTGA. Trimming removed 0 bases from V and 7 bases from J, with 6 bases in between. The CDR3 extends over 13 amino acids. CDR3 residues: CASSLTQSGELFF. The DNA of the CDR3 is TGTGCCAGCAGCTTAACCCAAAGCGGGGAGCTGTTTTTT.

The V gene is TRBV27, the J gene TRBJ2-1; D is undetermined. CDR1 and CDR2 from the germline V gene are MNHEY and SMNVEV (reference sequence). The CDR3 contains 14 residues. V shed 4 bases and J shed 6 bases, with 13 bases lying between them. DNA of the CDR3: TGTGCCAGCAGTTCCACCCTTTTGGGCAATGAGCAGTTCTTC. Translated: CASSSTLLGNEQFF.

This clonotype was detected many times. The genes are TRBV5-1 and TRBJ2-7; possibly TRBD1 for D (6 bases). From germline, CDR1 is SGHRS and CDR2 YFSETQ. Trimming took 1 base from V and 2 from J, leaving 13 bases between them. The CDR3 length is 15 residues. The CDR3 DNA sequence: TGCGCCAGCAGCTTGAAGGACAGACCTACCTACGAGCAGTACTTC. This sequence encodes CASSLKDRPTYEQYF. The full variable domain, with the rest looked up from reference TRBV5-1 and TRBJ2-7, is KAGVTQTPRYLIKTRGQQVTLSCSPISGHRSVSWYQQTPGQGLQFLFEYFSETQRNKGNFPGRFSGRQFSNSRSEMNVSTLELGDSALYLCASSLKDRPTYEQYFGPGTRLTVT.

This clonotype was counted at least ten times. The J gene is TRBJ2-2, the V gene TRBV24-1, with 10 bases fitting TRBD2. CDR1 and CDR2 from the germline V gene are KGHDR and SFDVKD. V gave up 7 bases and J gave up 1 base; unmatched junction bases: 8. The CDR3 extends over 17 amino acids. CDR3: CATRRLAGVWNTGELFF. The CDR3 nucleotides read TGTGCCACCAGGAGGCTAGCGGGAGTTTGGAACACCGGGGAGCTGTTTTTT.

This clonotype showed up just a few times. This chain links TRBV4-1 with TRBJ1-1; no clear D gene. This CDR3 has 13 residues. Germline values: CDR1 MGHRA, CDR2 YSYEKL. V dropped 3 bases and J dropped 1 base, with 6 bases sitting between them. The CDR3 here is CASSHAGNTEAFF. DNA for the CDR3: TGCGCCAGCAGCCACGCCGGGAACACTGAAGCTTTCTTT.